The 26 T cell receptor beta chains listed next were all sequenced from one sample in a study of cytomegalovirus exposure and HLA in healthy donors. Researchers ran the PCR with 60 Vbeta and 13 Jbeta primers. Clones were read by immunoSEQ multiplex PCR, and TCRdb kept only the in-frame ones, dropping some. The table includes 200,000 to 250,000 clones, 60% to 80% detected once. Input material: PBMCs. The receptors here all came from a man between 18 and 29 years old in good health and CMV-seronegative.

This clone came up once. The chain couples TRBV28 to TRBJ1-4; possible D gene TRBD1, 6 bases. Between the trimmed V and J ends, which lost 5 bases and 4 bases, there was a span of 20 bases. The length of the CDR3 is 17 residues. Germline V gene data show CDR1 as MDHEN and CDR2 as SYDVKM. DNA of the CDR3: TGTGCCAGCAGTGACTCAGCGGGGGGGCAGGGTAATGAAAAACTGTTTTTT. Translating gives CASSDSAGGQGNEKLFF.

The J gene is TRBJ2-7, the V gene TRBV29-1; 9 bases align to TRBD1. V shed 6 bases and J 1 base; nucleotides not matched to a gene: 7. The length of the CDR3 is 14 residues. Per the germline V gene, CDR1 is SQVTM and CDR2 is ANQGSEA. CDR3 sequence: CSVRGQGGSYEQYF. The CDR3 DNA reads TGCAGCGTGAGGGGACAGGGTGGATCCTACGAGCAGTACTTC.

The chain couples TRBV7-9 to TRBJ2-2, with 9 bases lining up with TRBD1. The J segment lost 6 bases and the V segment lost 5 bases, leaving 7 bases of the junction unmatched. Germline V CDR1 and CDR2: SEHNR, FQNEAQ (reference sequence). The CDR3 is 15 amino acids. Here the CDR3 DNA reads TGTGCCAGCAGCACTCAGACAGGGGGGGCCGGGGAGCTGTTTTTT. It translates to CASSTQTGGAGELFF.

CDR3 sequence: CASSPGQISSYNEQFF. The CDR3 bases are TGTGCCAGCAGCCCGGGACAGATTAGCTCCTACAATGAGCAGTTCTTC. The chain couples TRBV7-3 to TRBJ2-1; 7 bases agree with TRBD1. V trimming: 5 bases; J trimming: 0 bases; junction bases outside the gene matches: 7. The CDR3 length is 16 residues. Germline V CDR1 and CDR2: SGHTA, FQGTGA.

V and J are TRBV5-6 and TRBJ2-7, with a weak D call TRBD2 (5 bases). The CDR3 is 15 residues long. Germline V gene data show CDR1 as SGHDT and CDR2 as YYEEEE. V was cut by 1 base and J by 0 bases, with 11 bases left in between. CDR3 protein: CASSLWQRSSYEQYF. The CDR3, as DNA: TGTGCCAGCAGCTTGTGGCAGCGGAGCTCCTACGAGCAGTACTTC. Full variable domain (rest looked up from reference TRBV5-6 and TRBJ2-7): DAGVTQSPTHLIKTRGQQVTLRCSPKSGHDTVSWYQQALGQGPQFIFQYYEEEERQRGNFPDRFSGHQFPNYSSELNVNALLLGDSALYLCASSLWQRSSYEQYFGPGTRLTVT.

The chain employs TRBV7-6 and TRBJ2-7; possibly TRBD2 for D (6 bases). V was cut by 1 base and J by 0 bases, with 13 bases left in between. This CDR3 has 16 residues. The germline CDR1 and CDR2 sequences are SGHVS and FNYEAQ. The CDR3: CASSLGASVSSYEQYF. The CDR3 nucleotides read TGTGCCAGCAGCTTAGGGGCTAGCGTGAGCTCCTACGAGCAGTACTTC.

This clone was counted a few times. The J gene is TRBJ1-6, the V gene TRBV5-6; D is ambiguous. This CDR3 comprises 19 residues. The ends were cut back, 0 bases at V and 3 bases at J, with 19 bases in the middle. The V gene's germline CDR1 is SGHDT and CDR2 YYEEEE. The CDR3 protein is CASSLGTRNEFGYNSPLHF. DNA for the CDR3: TGTGCCAGCAGCTTGGGGACTAGAAACGAGTTTGGCTATAATTCACCCCTCCACTTT.

The chain recombines TRBV7-2 with TRBJ2-5, with D tentatively TRBD1 (5 bases). CDR3 length: 12 residues. Germline values: CDR1 SGHTA, CDR2 FQGNSA. Trimming removed 5 bases at V and 5 bases at J, with 9 bases between. For the CDR3, the DNA is TGTGCCAGCAGCCCAGGGTGGGAGACCCAGTACTTC. It codes for CASSPGWETQYF.

The chain links TRBV4-2 to TRBJ1-2, with TRBD1 as a possible D gene (5 bases). Germline V gene lookup returns CDR1 LGHNA and CDR2 YNFKEQ. Trimming shortened V by 4 bases and J by 4 bases, and 16 bases separated the two germline ends. CDR3 size: 15 residues. The CDR3 DNA reads as TGTGCCAGCAGCCTGGCCTCGGAGGGGAGCTATGGCTACACCTTC. This codes for CASSLASEGSYGYTF.

For the CDR3, the DNA is TGTGCCAGCAGCTCCATTAGCGGGAGCACAGATACGCAGTATTTT. Amino acids: CASSSISGSTDTQYF. The chain employs TRBV7-8 and TRBJ2-3; 7 bases are a match to TRBD2. Germline CDR1 is SGHVS and CDR2 is FQNEAQ. This CDR3 region has 15 residues. V dropped 4 bases and J dropped 0; count of bases not matched to a gene: 4. Filled out from reference TRBV7-8 and TRBJ2-3, the complete variable domain reads GAGVSQSPRYKVAKRGQDVALRCDPISGHVSLFWYQQALGQGPEFLTYFQNEAQLDKSGLPSDRFFAERPEGSVSTLKIQRTQQEDSAVYLCASSSISGSTDTQYFGPGTRLTVL.

V and J are TRBV11-2 and TRBJ2-1; 8 positions agree with TRBD1. Looked up from germline, CDR1 is SGHAT and CDR2 is FQNNGV. The CDR3 is 16 residues long. V shed 5 bases and J 0 bases; nucleotides not matched to a gene: 6. The CDR3 reads CASSAGTGGSYNEQFF. CDR3 DNA sequence: TGTGCCAGCAGCGCAGGAACAGGGGGCTCCTACAATGAGCAGTTCTTC.

The chain recombines TRBV4-3 with TRBJ2-1; D possibly corresponds to TRBD2 (5 bases). Germline-derived CDR1 and CDR2 are LGHNA and YSLEER. The V and J ends lost 0 bases and 0 bases respectively, with 6 bases between them. The CDR3 consists of 15 residues. CDR3 DNA: TGCGCCAGCAGCCAAGAACGGGACTCCTACAATGAGCAGTTCTTC. Encoded protein: CASSQERDSYNEQFF.

This rearrangement joins TRBV28 to TRBJ2-5; D is possibly TRBD1 (6 bases). The CDR3 is 16 amino acids. Trimming removed 6 bases from V and 2 bases from J, with 19 bases in between. The germline CDR1 and CDR2 sequences are MDHEN and SYDVKM. CDR3 protein: CASSEGRIGGQETQYF. The CDR3 DNA reads TGTGCCAGCAGCGAAGGGCGTATAGGGGGACAAGAGACCCAGTACTTC.

The rearrangement links TRBV21-1 to TRBJ1-5. TRBV21-1 is shown as a pseudogene. This CDR3 is built from 18 residues. The CDR3 spells CASTSGDSTSVSNQPQHF. The CDR3, as DNA: TGTGCCAGCACCTCGGGTGACAGTACTAGCGTTAGCAATCAGCCCCAGCATTTT.

The chain is built from TRBV11-2 and TRBJ1-3; tentative D call: TRBD1 (5 bases). Trimming stripped 0 bases from V and 9 bases from J, with 9 bases between. This CDR3 is 13 amino acids long. Germline V gene sequence: CDR1 SGHAT, CDR2 FQNNGV. Written as DNA, the CDR3 is TGTGCCAGCAGCTTAGAGGGACTTGGCACCATATATTTT. Its protein is CASSLEGLGTIYF.

The CDR3 sequence is CASSTKQGVGEQYF. CDR3 in DNA: TGTGCCAGCAGCACCAAACAGGGAGTCGGCGAGCAGTACTTC. The chain joins TRBV7-2 to TRBJ2-7, with TRBD1 as a possible D gene (6 bases). V was shortened by 5 bases and J by 6 bases, with 17 bases between the two germline ends. The length of the CDR3 is 14 residues. Germline V lookup: CDR1 SGHTA, CDR2 FQGNSA.

The chain employs TRBV2 and TRBJ2-1; TRBD2 is a possible D gene (7 bases). CDR3 length equals 19 residues. Germline V gene lookup returns CDR1 SNHLY and CDR2 FYNNEI. V dropped 4 bases and J dropped 1 base, with 23 bases sitting between them. The CDR3 coding sequence is TGTGCCAGCAGTGGAGTCGAGTTACAGGGTAGCGGGTCCTACAATGAGCAGTTCTTC. Its translation is CASSGVELQGSGSYNEQFF.

V and J are TRBV6-1 and TRBJ2-2, with 12 bases fitting TRBD2. The germline gives CDR1 MNHNS, CDR2 SASEGT. V was clipped by 6 bases and J by 5 bases; unmatched bases: 4. The CDR3 contains 15 residues. DNA for the CDR3: TGTGCCAGCAGAGGACTAGCGGGGTGGACCGGGGAGCTGTTTTTT. Protein sequence: CASRGLAGWTGELFF.

This chain links TRBV30 with TRBJ2-7; 8 positions match TRBD2. The germline V gene has CDR1 GTSNPN and CDR2 SVGIG (reference sequence). CDR3 size: 14 residues. J gave up 5 bases and V 4 bases, and 10 bases lay outside the gene matches. CDR3 region: CAWTPGGGRNEQYF. In nucleotides, the CDR3 is TGTGCCTGGACCCCCGGGGGGGGGCGCAACGAGCAGTACTTC.

V usage is TRBV5-1 and J usage is TRBJ1-2; 7 nucleotides align to TRBD1. This CDR3 spans 15 amino acids. The V gene's germline CDR1 is SGHRS and CDR2 YFSETQ. Trimming cost V 4 bases and J 13 bases; bases outside gene matches: 19. The CDR3 region has the DNA TGCGCCAGCAGCGCGGACGCCCCCGGGACAGATTTTATCACCTTC. Amino acid sequence: CASSADAPGTDFITF.

This chain connects TRBV7-9 to TRBJ2-7; unclear D gene. CDR3 length: 13 amino acids. The germline V gene encodes CDR1 SEHNR and CDR2 FQNEAQ (reference sequence). Deletions cut 8 bases from V and 2 bases from J, with 13 bases between. This CDR3 reads CASRRLDTYEQYF. In DNA, the CDR3 is TGTGCCAGCCGGCGACTCGATACCTACGAGCAGTACTTC.

The chain carries TRBV7-3 and TRBJ2-2, with TRBD2 as a possible D gene (5 bases). Germline V lookup: CDR1 SGHTA, CDR2 FQGTGA. The CDR3 has 15 residues. Trimming cost V 1 base and J 3 bases, with 9 bases left between them. The CDR3 sequence: CASSLRGPDTGELFF. The CDR3 nucleotides read TGTGCCAGCAGCTTAAGAGGGCCGGACACCGGGGAGCTGTTTTTT. Supplemented by reference TRBV7-3 and TRBJ2-2, the full variable domain reads GAGVSQTPSNKVTEKGKYVELRCDPISGHTALYWYRQSLGQGPEFLIYFQGTGAADDSGLPNDRFFAVRPEGSVSTLKIQRTERGDSAVYLCASSLRGPDTGELFFGEGSRLTVL.

This clone appeared once. The chain carries TRBV28 and TRBJ2-5; 7 bases match TRBD1. CDR1 is MDHEN and CDR2 is SYDVKM in the germline V gene. The CDR3 contains 14 residues. V dropped 4 bases and J dropped 1; count of bases not matched to a gene: 3. The CDR3 reads CASSSGTVQETQYF. CDR3 DNA: TGTGCCAGCAGTTCTGGGACAGTCCAAGAGACCCAGTACTTC.

The chain uses TRBV5-1 and TRBJ2-7, with 7 bases lining up with TRBD1. CDR1 SGHRS and CDR2 YFSETQ come from the germline V gene. Losses at the gene ends were 2 bases for V and 6 bases for J; bases not matched to a gene: 14. The CDR3 sequence is 16 residues long. CDR3 bases: TGCGCCAGCAGCTTCAGCCACAGGGGTCTCCGAGCCGAGCAGTACTTC. Its translation is CASSFSHRGLRAEQYF.

The chain uses TRBV14 and TRBJ2-3, with D hard to call. V was pared by 4 bases and J by 8 bases, with 10 bases between. This CDR3 has 12 amino acids. Germline V gene data show CDR1 as SGHDN and CDR2 as FVKESK. The CDR3 protein is CASSRGGGTQYF. The CDR3, as DNA: TGTGCCAGCAGCCGCGGCGGCGGTACGCAGTATTTT.

This clone appeared a single time. This chain uses TRBV5-4 with TRBJ2-6; possible D gene TRBD2, 7 bases. The V end lost 4 bases, the J end lost 2 bases, and 10 bases lay between the germline ends. This CDR3 is built from 15 residues. Germline-derived CDR1 and CDR2 are SGHNT and YYREEE (reference sequence). CDR3: CASSGEGAGANVLTF. CDR3 DNA: TGTGCCAGCAGCGGGGAGGGGGCTGGGGCCAACGTCCTGACTTTC.